The next 25 T cell receptor beta chains were all read from a single sample in a study of T-cell reconstitution after alpha-beta-depleted transplantation in children. Unique molecular identifiers featured in how the TCRbeta library was prepared. TCRdb itself ran the PCR reads through MiXCR, one entry per CDR3 protein. Here the sample spans 70,000 to 95,000 distinct CDR3 sequences, 15% to 18% being singletons. The material was PBMCs, mostly from graft donor cells, obtained 180 days after TCRalphabeta/CD19-depleted stem cell transplant. The receptors were sampled from a male patient aged 2-9 years who had a stem cell transplant for acute lymphoblastic leukemia, so the T cells may come from the graft donor.

V is TRBV5-1 and J is TRBJ2-3; 8 bases fit TRBD2. CDR1 and CDR2 from the germline V gene are SGHRS and YFSETQ. The CDR3 covers 16 residues. The V and J ends lost 4 bases and 5 bases, in that order; junction bases with no gene match: 12. The DNA for the CDR3 is TGCGCCAGCAGCACCGTCGGGACTAGGGGTAGAGATACGCAGTATTTT. The encoded protein is CASSTVGTRGRDTQYF.

The J gene is TRBJ2-5, the V gene TRBV12-3 or TRBV12-4; the match to TRBD2 covers 10 bases. The junction had 12 bases not matched to a gene; V was cut back by 5 bases and J by 3 bases. The length of the CDR3 is 17 residues. CDR3 in amino acids: CASSPPLGLAGEETQYF. In DNA form, the CDR3 reads TGTGCCAGCAGTCCCCCGCTCGGGCTAGCGGGGGAAGAGACCCAGTACTTC.

This clonotype was seen ten or more times. The chain combines TRBV7-2 with TRBJ2-1, with 8 bases lining up with TRBD2. Germline V gives CDR1 SGHTA, CDR2 FQGNSA. Trimming at V came to 7 bases and at J to 6 bases, leaving 14 bases not matched to a gene. The CDR3 sequence is 16 residues long. The CDR3 DNA reads as TGTGCCAGCAATCGCCCTAGACTAGCGCCTCGCAATGAGCAGTTCTTC. Protein product: CASNRPRLAPRNEQFF.

The CDR3 region is CASRRQAVDNSPLHF. DNA for the CDR3: TGTGCCAGCAGGAGACAGGCTGTGGATAATTCACCCCTCCACTTT. The rearrangement joins TRBV7-6 to TRBJ1-6; D may be TRBD1 (6 bases). Trimming took 6 bases from V and 5 from J, leaving 14 bases between them. This CDR3 has 15 amino acids. Germline V gene sequence: CDR1 SGHVS, CDR2 FNYEAQ.

A few counts support this clonotype. The chain links TRBV12-3 or TRBV12-4 to TRBJ2-1; maybe TRBD1 (6 bases). This CDR3 contains 14 residues. V lost 6 bases and J 5 bases, leaving 14 bases between the germline ends. CDR3 residues: CASSPRYRDNEQFF. The CDR3 region has the DNA TGTGCCAGCAGCCCGAGGTACAGGGACAATGAGCAGTTCTTC.

This clonotype was found a few times. The chain joins TRBV3-1 to TRBJ2-7; D gene ambiguous. Trimming removed 4 bases at V and 5 bases at J, with 6 bases between. This CDR3 region has 11 residues. CDR1 is LGHDT and CDR2 is YNNKEL in the germline V gene (reference sequence). The CDR3 DNA sequence: TGTGCCAGCAGCCGTTTTGACGAGCAGTACTTC. Translating gives CASSRFDEQYF.

By share, this clonotype ranks as medium-sized. The genes are TRBV20-1 and TRBJ1-4; weak D call: TRBD1 (5 bases). The germline CDR1 and CDR2 sequences are DFQATT and SNEGSKA (reference sequence). The CDR3 is 16 residues long. V gave up 0 bases and J gave up 3 bases, with 14 bases separating them. The CDR3 spells CSARDIHRRPNEKLFF. In nucleotides, the CDR3 is TGCAGTGCTAGAGATATTCACAGGAGACCTAATGAAAAACTGTTTTTT.

This clonotype has at least ten counts. The V call is TRBV5-1, the J call TRBJ2-7, with D possibly matching TRBD2 (6 bases). CDR1 and CDR2 (germline): SGHRS, YFSETQ. CDR3 length equals 14 residues. Trimming took 4 bases from V and 2 from J, leaving 13 bases between them. The CDR3: CASSVYRGAYEQYF. The CDR3 DNA follows: TGCGCCAGCAGCGTGTATCGCGGGGCCTACGAGCAGTACTTC.

In its sample, this clonotype was seen a few times. The rearrangement uses TRBV28 and TRBJ2-5, with D maybe TRBD1 (5 bases). With 6 bases removed from V and 5 bases from J, the gap between germline ends came to 19 bases. Per the germline V gene, CDR1 is MDHEN and CDR2 is SYDVKM. The CDR3 is 15 amino acids. The CDR3 bases are TGTGCCAGCAGCTCGTCGCTCAGGGTTCTGGAGACCCAGTACTTC. Protein: CASSSSLRVLETQYF. Based on the CDR3 plus reference TRBV28 and TRBJ2-5, the full variable domain is DVKVTQSSRYLVKRTGEKVFLECVQDMDHENMFWYRQDPGLGLRLIYFSYDVKMKEKGDIPEGYSVSREKKERFSLILESASTNQTSMYLCASSSSLRVLETQYFGPGTRLLVL.

The rearrangement uses TRBV28 and TRBJ1-1; a possible D gene is TRBD1 (5 bases). From germline, CDR1 is MDHEN and CDR2 SYDVKM. CDR3 length: 14 amino acids. Trimming left V 2 bases short and J 11 bases short, with 18 bases between. The CDR3 DNA reads as TGTGCCAGCAGTTTAGTCACCGAAGGGGTTGGTGCTTTCTTT. It specifies CASSLVTEGVGAFF.

Concerning this clonotype: At one of its ends the junction is not consistent with the germline gene, which may arise from a read error. This chain links TRBV7-9 with TRBJ2-1, with a tentative D call TRBD1 (6 bases). The CDR3 runs to 11 residues. CDR1 and CDR2 (germline): SEHNR, FQNEAQ (reference sequence). CDR3 sequence reads: CASSLRTETDF. As DNA, the CDR3 is TGTGCCAGCAGCCTAAGGACAGAGACTGACTTC.

The table lists this clonotype with a few counts. This chain joins TRBV7-6 and TRBJ1-5, with D perhaps matching TRBD1 (5 bases). This CDR3 region has 16 residues. V was trimmed by 5 bases and J by 5 bases, leaving 19 bases between them. Germline CDR1 and CDR2: SGHVS and FNYEAQ. This CDR3 reads CASSRRGSAGHQPQHF. CDR3 bases: TGTGCCAGCAGCCGTAGGGGATCGGCAGGGCATCAGCCCCAGCATTTT.

This sequence joins TRBV12-3 or TRBV12-4 and TRBJ2-2; the D call may be TRBD1 or TRBD2 (5 bases each). The CDR3 length is 17 residues. The V end was cut by 7 bases, the J end by 2 bases, with 20 bases between. CDR3 coding DNA: TGTGCCAGCACCCAAACAGTGGGACGGCTAAACACCGGGGAGCTGTTTTTT. Translated, it gives CASTQTVGRLNTGELFF.

This clonotype was recorded a few times. The rearrangement uses TRBV4-3 and TRBJ2-5; D remains ambiguous. Germline V gene lookup returns CDR1 LGHNA and CDR2 YSLEER. The V end lost 4 bases, the J end lost 5 bases, and 11 bases lay between the germline ends. The CDR3 length is 13 residues. The DNA for the CDR3 is TGCGCCAGCAGCCCCTCGGTGTGGGAGACCCAGTACTTC. Its protein product is CASSPSVWETQYF.

This chain joins TRBV11-2 and TRBJ2-2; possibly TRBD1 or TRBD2 for D (5 bases each). This CDR3 region has 19 residues. The germline V gene has CDR1 SGHAT and CDR2 FQNNGV. Between the trimmed V and J ends, which lost 1 base and 4 bases, there was a span of 22 bases. The CDR3 DNA reads as TGTGCCAGCAGCTTAGTGGGCGGTCTGAACGGGGCGGGCACCGGGGAGCTGTTTTTT. It yields the protein CASSLVGGLNGAGTGELFF.

The rearrangement joins TRBV4-1 to TRBJ2-7; maybe TRBD2 (6 bases). The germline CDR1 and CDR2 sequences are MGHRA and YSYEKL. The CDR3 has 15 residues. Trimming cost V 2 bases and J 0 bases, with 11 bases left between them. The CDR3 nucleotides read TGCGCCAGCAGCCAACCCGGGGGTAGCTCCTACGAGCAGTACTTC. Translated, it gives CASSQPGGSSYEQYF.

The V call is TRBV14, the J call TRBJ2-2; no firm D call. CDR3 size: 15 residues. Per germline, CDR1 SGHDN and CDR2 FVKESK. Trimming pared 2 bases from V and 3 bases from J, leaving 10 bases between. The CDR3 nucleotides are TGTGCCAGCAGCCAACGAACGGTAGACACCGGGGAGCTGTTTTTT. It encodes CASSQRTVDTGELFF.

This clonotype showed up many times. The rearrangement joins TRBV3-1 to TRBJ2-2, with D tentatively TRBD2 (6 bases). The length of the CDR3 is 15 residues. V lost 7 bases and J lost 4, with 16 bases in between. Germline V gene data show CDR1 as LGHDT and CDR2 as YNNKEL (reference sequence). CDR3 in amino acids: CASTHGGVGTGELFF. CDR3 coding DNA: TGTGCCAGCACCCACGGCGGGGTAGGCACCGGGGAGCTGTTTTTT.

J is TRBJ1-2 and V is TRBV28; 10 bases line up with TRBD1. The CDR3 has 16 amino acids. Germline V gene data show CDR1 as MDHEN and CDR2 as SYDVKM. Trimming removed 4 bases from V and 6 bases from J; junction bases left unmatched: 11. CDR3 sequence: CASSSTGRGTGDGYTF. DNA for the CDR3: TGTGCCAGCAGTTCCACGGGTAGAGGGACAGGGGATGGCTACACCTTC.

This clonotype was detected ten times or more. The V call is TRBV5-1, the J call TRBJ2-2, with D possibly TRBD1 on 6 matching bases. The CDR3 has 15 amino acids. In germline, CDR1 is SGHRS, CDR2 YFSETQ. V lost 3 bases and J lost 0, with 9 bases in between. CDR3 DNA: TGCGCCAGCAGCTCGGGACACACGAACACCGGGGAGCTGTTTTTT. It specifies CASSSGHTNTGELFF. The full variable domain, its missing parts supplied by reference TRBV5-1 and TRBJ2-2, is KAGVTQTPRYLIKTRGQQVTLSCSPISGHRSVSWYQQTPGQGLQFLFEYFSETQRNKGNFPGRFSGRQFSNSRSEMNVSTLELGDSALYLCASSSGHTNTGELFFGEGSRLTVL.

CDR3 coding DNA: TGTGCCAGCAGCCCAGGGTTCCTTCCCACAGATACGCAGTATTTT. This sequence encodes CASSPGFLPTDTQYF. This chain joins TRBV7-9 and TRBJ2-3; possible D gene TRBD1, 5 bases. V was trimmed by 5 bases and J by 2 bases, leaving 14 bases between them. The CDR3 has 15 residues. The germline V gene has CDR1 SEHNR and CDR2 FQNEAQ (reference sequence).

There are a few counts of this clonotype. The chain has TRBV29-1 and TRBJ2-7; D gene unclear. V was trimmed by 1 base and J by 7 bases, leaving 5 bases between them. Germline CDR1 SQVTM, CDR2 ANQGSEA. The CDR3 length is 10 residues. The CDR3 is CSVEVGEQYF. The CDR3 bases are TGCAGCGTTGAAGTGGGTGAGCAGTACTTC.

This clonotype was recorded a few times. The chain uses TRBV6-5 and TRBJ2-2, with D hard to call. Germline loops: CDR1 MNHEY, CDR2 SVGAGI. The CDR3 spans 14 residues. Trimming cost V 3 bases and J 1 base, with 6 bases left between them. The CDR3, as DNA: TGTGCCAGCAGTTATTCCCAGAACACCGGGGAGCTGTTTTTT. It is translated as CASSYSQNTGELFF.

A few counts support this clonotype. The chain links TRBV10-3 to TRBJ2-3; possibly TRBD2 for D (6 bases). The CDR3 spans 13 residues. CDR1 and CDR2 from the germline V gene are ENHRY and SYGVKD. V dropped 8 bases and J dropped 0 bases, with 9 bases sitting between them. CDR3 in amino acids: CAIRESSTDTQYF. In DNA form, the CDR3 reads TGTGCCATCCGGGAGTCTAGCACAGATACGCAGTATTTT.

The rearrangement uses TRBV15 and TRBJ2-7; D is perhaps TRBD2 (6 bases). Germline lookup yields CDR1 LNHNV and CDR2 YYDKDF (reference sequence). This CDR3 region has 13 residues. Trimming left V 0 bases short and J 7 bases short, with 10 bases between. The CDR3: CATSRDSGREQYF. The CDR3 DNA follows: TGTGCCACCAGCAGAGACTCTGGGAGGGAGCAGTACTTC.